Listed below are T cell receptor beta chains from one sample, sequenced in a study of OX40 agonist ivuxolimab in advanced cancers. TCRdb's table, derived via immunoSEQ multiplex PCR, lists solely in-frame clones and lacks some. The data show about 82,000 clones, with 90% seen just once and about 7% held by the top ten. The specimen comprised CD4+ or CD8+ T cells sorted from blood, sampled in a trial of the OX40 agonist ivuxolimab. These receptors came from an adult with an advanced solid tumor such as melanoma, head and neck, liver or kidney cancer. Both conserved end residues are part of each CDR3. Each record gives: CDR3 length, clone size, V gene, D gene, J gene, CDR3 DNA, CDR3 protein. A D gene is named only where the DNA matches it firmly. Some rows have no size entry. The others give once, few or many, or a class for an expanded clone.

CDR3 length: 15
clone size: -
V gene: TRBV30
D gene: TRBD1
J gene: TRBJ2-2
CDR3 DNA: TGTGCCTGGAGTGTGGGACAGGGAAACACCGGGGAGCTGTTTTTT
CDR3 protein: CAWSVGQGNTGELFF

CDR3 length: 16
clone size: -
V gene: TRBV4-2
D gene: -
J gene: TRBJ2-7
CDR3 DNA: TGTGCCAGCAGCCAAGGGGCTTCCGGCGGGGCCTACGAGCAGTACTTC
CDR3 protein: CASSQGASGGAYEQYF

CDR3 length: 15
clone size: -
V gene: TRBV18
D gene: TRBD2
J gene: TRBJ2-1
CDR3 DNA: TGTGCCAGCTCACTCATAACGGGGGGAACTGATGAGCAGTTCTTC
CDR3 protein: CASSLITGGTDEQFF

CDR3 length: 16
clone size: -
V gene: TRBV5-1
D gene: TRBD1
J gene: TRBJ1-2
CDR3 DNA: TGCGCCAGCAGCTTGGGACAGGGGGCGCTTGGGTATGGCTACACCTTC
CDR3 protein: CASSLGQGALGYGYTF

CDR3 length: 18
clone size: -
V gene: TRBV10-3
D gene: TRBD2
J gene: TRBJ2-2
CDR3 DNA: TGTGCCATCAACTCCGCTAGCGGGAGGGCGCCAGGCACCGGGGAGCTGTTTTTT
CDR3 protein: CAINSASGRAPGTGELFF

CDR3 length: 18
clone size: -
V gene: TRBV5-4
D gene: TRBD1
J gene: TRBJ2-1
CDR3 DNA: TGTGCCAGCAGCTTGGCCGGGACAGGGGGCAATAGGTGGAATGAGCAGTTCTTC
CDR3 protein: CASSLAGTGGNRWNEQFF

CDR3 length: 13
clone size: -
V gene: TRBV27
D gene: -
J gene: TRBJ1-1
CDR3 DNA: TGTGCCAGCCGACAAACTGGGAACACTGAAGCTTTCTTT
CDR3 protein: CASRQTGNTEAFF

CDR3 length: 14
clone size: -
V gene: TRBV6-5
D gene: -
J gene: TRBJ1-4
CDR3 DNA: TGTGCCAGCAGTTACTCGAACAATAATGAAAAACTGTTTTTT
CDR3 protein: CASSYSNNNEKLFF

CDR3 length: 15
clone size: -
V gene: TRBV5-1
D gene: TRBD1
J gene: TRBJ1-2
CDR3 DNA: TGCGCCAGCAGCCTAGAAACGGGACAGGTGATTGGCTACACCTTC
CDR3 protein: CASSLETGQVIGYTF

CDR3 length: 13
clone size: -
V gene: TRBV5-1
D gene: -
J gene: TRBJ1-5
CDR3 DNA: TGCGCCAGCAGCTTGGACGGGGGCCAGCCCCAGCATTTT
CDR3 protein: CASSLDGGQPQHF

CDR3 length: 13
clone size: -
V gene: TRBV10-3
D gene: -
J gene: TRBJ2-7
CDR3 DNA: TGTGCCATCATGCGGGACACCTCCTACGAGCAGTACTTC
CDR3 protein: CAIMRDTSYEQYF

CDR3 length: 14
clone size: -
V gene: TRBV2
D gene: TRBD1
J gene: TRBJ2-1
CDR3 DNA: TGTGCCAGCAGTTTCGGACAGGGATCAGATGAGCAGTTCTTC
CDR3 protein: CASSFGQGSDEQFF

CDR3 length: 13
clone size: -
V gene: TRBV4-1
D gene: -
J gene: TRBJ2-7
CDR3 DNA: TGCGCCCTTACTAAGCGGGCCTCCTACGAGCAGTACTTC
CDR3 protein: CALTKRASYEQYF

CDR3 length: 11
clone size: -
V gene: TRBV28
D gene: -
J gene: TRBJ2-1
CDR3 DNA: TGTGCCAGCAGTTTCTACAATGAGCAGTTCTTC
CDR3 protein: CASSFYNEQFF

CDR3 length: 13
clone size: -
V gene: TRBV6-1
D gene: -
J gene: TRBJ2-7
CDR3 DNA: TGTGCCAGCAGTGAAACGGATAGATACGAGCAGTACTTC
CDR3 protein: CASSETDRYEQYF

CDR3 length: 15
clone size: -
V gene: TRBV18
D gene: -
J gene: TRBJ2-7
CDR3 DNA: TGTGCCAGCTCACCGGGGGAGGAAGGGAGAGGGGAGCAGTACTTC
CDR3 protein: CASSPGEEGRGEQYF

CDR3 length: 11
clone size: -
V gene: TRBV27
D gene: -
J gene: TRBJ2-2
CDR3 DNA: TGTGCCAGCAAGTCCGCCGGGGAGCTGTTTTTT
CDR3 protein: CASKSAGELFF

CDR3 length: 15
clone size: -
V gene: TRBV9
D gene: -
J gene: TRBJ2-7
CDR3 DNA: TGTGCCAGCAGTGCCGACTCGTCATCCTACTACGAGCAGTACTTC
CDR3 protein: CASSADSSSYYEQYF

CDR3 length: 15
clone size: -
V gene: TRBV6-5
D gene: -
J gene: TRBJ2-7
CDR3 DNA: TGTGCCAGCACCCCTCCGCTCCGACCTTCCTCCGAGCAGTACTTC
CDR3 protein: CASTPPLRPSSEQYF

CDR3 length: 16
clone size: -
V gene: TRBV15
D gene: -
J gene: TRBJ2-6
CDR3 DNA: TGTGCCACCAGCAGAGTTTGGGCCGGACAACAAAGGGTCCTGACTTTC
CDR3 protein: CATSRVWAGQQRVLTF

CDR3 length: 16
clone size: -
V gene: TRBV5-4
D gene: -
J gene: TRBJ2-7
CDR3 DNA: TGTGCCAGCAGCCAAGACTATCCGGGAGTAAGCTACGAGCAGTACTTC
CDR3 protein: CASSQDYPGVSYEQYF

CDR3 length: 12
clone size: -
V gene: TRBV19
D gene: -
J gene: TRBJ2-7
CDR3 DNA: TGTGCCAGTAGCGACAGCTCCTACGAGCAGTACTTC
CDR3 protein: CASSDSSYEQYF

CDR3 length: 15
clone size: once
V gene: TRBV7-9
D gene: TRBD1
J gene: TRBJ1-1
CDR3 DNA: TGTGCCAGCAGCACGGGACAGGGAGGGAGCACTGAAGCTTTCTTT
CDR3 protein: CASSTGQGGSTEAFF

CDR3 length: 14
clone size: -
V gene: TRBV9
D gene: TRBD2
J gene: TRBJ2-3
CDR3 DNA: TGTGCCAGCAGTGGTAGCGGGAGTATCGATACGCAGTATTTT
CDR3 protein: CASSGSGSIDTQYF

CDR3 length: 14
clone size: -
V gene: TRBV27
D gene: TRBD1
J gene: TRBJ1-1
CDR3 DNA: TGTGCCAGCAGTCTCACAGGGGGCGCGACTGAAGCTTTCTTT
CDR3 protein: CASSLTGGATEAFF

CDR3 length: 14
clone size: -
V gene: TRBV5-1
D gene: TRBD1
J gene: TRBJ2-2
CDR3 DNA: TGCGCCAGCAGCGCGGGACAGGGGACCGGGGAGCTGTTTTTT
CDR3 protein: CASSAGQGTGELFF

CDR3 length: 14
clone size: -
V gene: TRBV30
D gene: -
J gene: TRBJ1-4
CDR3 DNA: TGTGCCTGGAGTGCCGGAGTTCTGGGGGAAAAACTGTTTTTT
CDR3 protein: CAWSAGVLGEKLFF

CDR3 length: 15
clone size: -
V gene: TRBV4-1
D gene: TRBD2
J gene: TRBJ2-5
CDR3 DNA: TGCGCCAGCAGCCGGGGACTAGCGGGCCAAGAGACCCAGTACTTC
CDR3 protein: CASSRGLAGQETQYF

CDR3 length: 12
clone size: -
V gene: TRBV27
D gene: -
J gene: TRBJ1-2
CDR3 DNA: TGTGCCAGCAGTGACGGCAGCTATGGCTACACCTTC
CDR3 protein: CASSDGSYGYTF

CDR3 length: 15
clone size: -
V gene: TRBV4-1
D gene: -
J gene: TRBJ2-7
CDR3 DNA: TGCGCCAGCAGCCAAGTAGGGGATGGTCTGGACGAGCAGTACTTC
CDR3 protein: CASSQVGDGLDEQYF

CDR3 length: 12
clone size: -
V gene: TRBV7-9
D gene: -
J gene: TRBJ2-7
CDR3 DNA: TGTGCCAGCAGCTTTAGTACCTACGAGCAGTACTTC
CDR3 protein: CASSFSTYEQYF

CDR3 length: 11
clone size: -
V gene: TRBV5-4
D gene: -
J gene: TRBJ2-3
CDR3 DNA: TGTGCCAGCAGCTTGAACGGGCCGCAGTATTTT
CDR3 protein: CASSLNGPQYF

CDR3 length: 15
clone size: -
V gene: TRBV5-1
D gene: -
J gene: TRBJ2-3
CDR3 DNA: TGCGCCAGCAGCTCGCTAGGGGGAGGAGCAGATACGCAGTATTTT
CDR3 protein: CASSSLGGGADTQYF

CDR3 length: 15
clone size: -
V gene: TRBV28
D gene: -
J gene: TRBJ2-7
CDR3 DNA: TGTGCCAGCAGTTTTGTCGCCGGCCGAACCTACGAGCAGTACTTC
CDR3 protein: CASSFVAGRTYEQYF

CDR3 length: 14
clone size: -
V gene: TRBV27
D gene: TRBD1
J gene: TRBJ1-1
CDR3 DNA: TGTGCCAGCAGCGGTTTACAGGGGTGGACTGAAGCTTTCTTT
CDR3 protein: CASSGLQGWTEAFF

CDR3 length: 14
clone size: -
V gene: TRBV2
D gene: TRBD1
J gene: TRBJ1-1
CDR3 DNA: TGTGCCAGCAGTGTCGGCAGACCGACAGGGCACGCTTTCTTT
CDR3 protein: CASSVGRPTGHAFF

CDR3 length: 16
clone size: -
V gene: TRBV4-1
D gene: TRBD2
J gene: TRBJ2-1
CDR3 DNA: TGCGCCAGCAGCCAAATACCGGGACTAGAGGTCAATGAGCAGTTCTTC
CDR3 protein: CASSQIPGLEVNEQFF

CDR3 length: 15
clone size: -
V gene: TRBV2
D gene: TRBD2
J gene: TRBJ2-2
CDR3 DNA: TGTGCCAGCAGGGGCGTAGCGGGACGGACCGGGGAGCTGTTTTTT
CDR3 protein: CASRGVAGRTGELFF

CDR3 length: 15
clone size: -
V gene: TRBV5-5
D gene: TRBD2
J gene: TRBJ2-7
CDR3 DNA: TGTGCCAGCAGCGCTTGGACTAGCGGGAGTGTGGAGCAGTACTTC
CDR3 protein: CASSAWTSGSVEQYF

CDR3 length: 14
clone size: once
V gene: TRBV19
D gene: TRBD1
J gene: TRBJ2-7
CDR3 DNA: TGTGCCACACAGACAGGGACCAGCTCCTACGAGCAGTACTTC
CDR3 protein: CATQTGTSSYEQYF

CDR3 length: 18
clone size: -
V gene: TRBV4-1
D gene: TRBD2
J gene: TRBJ2-3
CDR3 DNA: TGCGCCAGCAGCCAAATATTCCGACTAGCGGGAGGTACAGATACGCAGTATTTT
CDR3 protein: CASSQIFRLAGGTDTQYF

CDR3 length: 15
clone size: once
V gene: TRBV9
D gene: TRBD2
J gene: TRBJ2-1
CDR3 DNA: TGTGCCAGCAGCGCCAGCGGGAGCGCCTACAATGAGCAGTTCTTC
CDR3 protein: CASSASGSAYNEQFF

CDR3 length: 15
clone size: -
V gene: TRBV19
D gene: -
J gene: TRBJ1-1
CDR3 DNA: TGTGCCAGTAGTCGCCTTTTGGGGGGCTACACTGAAGCTTTCTTT
CDR3 protein: CASSRLLGGYTEAFF

CDR3 length: 10
clone size: -
V gene: TRBV6-6
D gene: -
J gene: TRBJ1-5
CDR3 DNA: TGTGCCAGAGGAAATCAGCCCCAGCATTTT
CDR3 protein: CARGNQPQHF

CDR3 length: 16
clone size: -
V gene: TRBV6-5
D gene: -
J gene: TRBJ2-2
CDR3 DNA: TGTGCCAGCAGTTACTCGGGCGGGGGCAACACCGGGGAGCTGTTTTTT
CDR3 protein: CASSYSGGGNTGELFF

CDR3 length: 13
clone size: -
V gene: TRBV19
D gene: -
J gene: TRBJ2-7
CDR3 DNA: TGTGCCAGTAGTATAGGCGGAACCTACGAGCAGTACTTC
CDR3 protein: CASSIGGTYEQYF

CDR3 length: 16
clone size: -
V gene: TRBV4-2
D gene: -
J gene: TRBJ1-5
CDR3 DNA: TGTGCCAGCAGCCAAGATGCAGTTTATAGCAATCAGCCCCAGCATTTT
CDR3 protein: CASSQDAVYSNQPQHF

CDR3 length: 14
clone size: -
V gene: TRBV6-5
D gene: -
J gene: TRBJ1-4
CDR3 DNA: TGTGCCAGCAGTTATTCTGGACGAGATGAAAAACTGTTTTTT
CDR3 protein: CASSYSGRDEKLFF

CDR3 length: 13
clone size: -
V gene: TRBV28
D gene: -
J gene: TRBJ2-1
CDR3 DNA: TGTGCCAGCCGTAGCGGAGTAAAAAATGAGCAGTTCTTC
CDR3 protein: CASRSGVKNEQFF

CDR3 length: 11
clone size: -
V gene: TRBV20-1
D gene: -
J gene: TRBJ2-7
CDR3 DNA: TGCAGTGCTAGTTGGGACTACGAGCAGTACTTC
CDR3 protein: CSASWDYEQYF

CDR3 length: 14
clone size: -
V gene: TRBV30
D gene: TRBD1
J gene: TRBJ1-5
CDR3 DNA: TGTGCCTGCGCAGGGCAGGGGGCAGGTCAGCCCCAGCATTTT
CDR3 protein: CACAGQGAGQPQHF

CDR3 length: 13
clone size: -
V gene: TRBV6-6
D gene: -
J gene: TRBJ1-1
CDR3 DNA: TGTGCCAGCAGTTCAGGGTTGAACACTGAAGCTTTCTTT
CDR3 protein: CASSSGLNTEAFF

CDR3 length: 15
clone size: -
V gene: TRBV10-1
D gene: -
J gene: TRBJ2-1
CDR3 DNA: TGCGCCAGCAGCCCTAACGGGGGGCCTACGAATGAGCAGTTCTTC
CDR3 protein: CASSPNGGPTNEQFF

CDR3 length: 16
clone size: few
V gene: TRBV5-4
D gene: TRBD2
J gene: TRBJ2-5
CDR3 DNA: TGTGCCAGCAGCTTACTAGCGGGAGCGGGGGGAGAGACCCAGTACTTC
CDR3 protein: CASSLLAGAGGETQYF

CDR3 length: 15
clone size: -
V gene: TRBV14
D gene: -
J gene: TRBJ2-1
CDR3 DNA: TGTGCCAGCAGCCAAGTATGGAGCTCCTACAATGAGCAGTTCTTC
CDR3 protein: CASSQVWSSYNEQFF